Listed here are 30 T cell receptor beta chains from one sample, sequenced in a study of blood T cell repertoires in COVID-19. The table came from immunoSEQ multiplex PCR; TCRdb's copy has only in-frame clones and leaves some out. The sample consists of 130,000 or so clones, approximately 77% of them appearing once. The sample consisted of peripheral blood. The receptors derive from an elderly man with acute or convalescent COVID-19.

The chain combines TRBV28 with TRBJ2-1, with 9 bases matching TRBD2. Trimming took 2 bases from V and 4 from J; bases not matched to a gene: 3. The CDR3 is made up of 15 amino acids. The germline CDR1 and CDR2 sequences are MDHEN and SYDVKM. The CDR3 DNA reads TGTGCCAGCAGTTTAGGGCTAGCGGGGTACAATGAGCAGTTCTTC. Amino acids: CASSLGLAGYNEQFF. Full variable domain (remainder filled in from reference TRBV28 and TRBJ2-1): DVKVTQSSRYLVKRTGEKVFLECVQDMDHENMFWYRQDPGLGLRLIYFSYDVKMKEKGDIPEGYSVSREKKERFSLILESASTNQTSMYLCASSLGLAGYNEQFFGPGTRLTVL.

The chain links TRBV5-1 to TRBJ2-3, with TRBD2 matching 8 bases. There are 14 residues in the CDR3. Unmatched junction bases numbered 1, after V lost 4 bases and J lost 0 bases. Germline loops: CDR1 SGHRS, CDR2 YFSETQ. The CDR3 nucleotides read TGCGCCAGCAGCCCGGGAGGGAGCACAGATACGCAGTATTTT. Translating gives CASSPGGSTDTQYF.

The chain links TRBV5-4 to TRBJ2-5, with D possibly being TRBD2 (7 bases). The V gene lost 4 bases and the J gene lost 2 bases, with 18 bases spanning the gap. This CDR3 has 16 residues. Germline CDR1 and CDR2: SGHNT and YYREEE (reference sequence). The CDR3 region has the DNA TGTGCCAGCAGCCTGGAGGGGGGAGGGAAGCAAGAGACCCAGTACTTC. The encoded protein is CASSLEGGGKQETQYF.

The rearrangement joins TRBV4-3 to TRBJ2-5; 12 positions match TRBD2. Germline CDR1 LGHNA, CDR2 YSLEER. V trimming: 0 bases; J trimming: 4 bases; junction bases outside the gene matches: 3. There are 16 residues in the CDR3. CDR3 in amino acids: CASSQELAGGRETQYF. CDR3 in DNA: TGCGCCAGCAGCCAAGAACTAGCGGGGGGAAGAGAGACCCAGTACTTC.

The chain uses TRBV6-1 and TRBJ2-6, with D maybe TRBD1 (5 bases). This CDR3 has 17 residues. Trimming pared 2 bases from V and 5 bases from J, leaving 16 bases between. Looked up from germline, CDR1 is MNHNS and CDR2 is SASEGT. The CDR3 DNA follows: TGTGCCAGCAGTGAATTATTGAAGGGGAATAGGGCCAACGTCCTGACTTTC. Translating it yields CASSELLKGNRANVLTF.

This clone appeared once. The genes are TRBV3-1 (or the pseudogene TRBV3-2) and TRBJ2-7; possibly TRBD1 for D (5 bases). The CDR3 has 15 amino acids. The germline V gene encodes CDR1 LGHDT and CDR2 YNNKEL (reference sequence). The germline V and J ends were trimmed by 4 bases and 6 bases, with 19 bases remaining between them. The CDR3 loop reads CASSPRDTSAAEQYF. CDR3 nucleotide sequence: TGTGCCAGCAGCCCCAGGGATACTTCTGCCGCCGAGCAGTACTTC.

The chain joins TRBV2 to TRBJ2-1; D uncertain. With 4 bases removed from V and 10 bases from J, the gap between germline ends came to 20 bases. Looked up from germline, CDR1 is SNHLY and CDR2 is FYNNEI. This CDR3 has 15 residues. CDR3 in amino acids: CASSVGHPQSGEQFF. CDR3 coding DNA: TGTGCCAGCAGTGTGGGTCACCCCCAATCAGGAGAGCAGTTCTTC.

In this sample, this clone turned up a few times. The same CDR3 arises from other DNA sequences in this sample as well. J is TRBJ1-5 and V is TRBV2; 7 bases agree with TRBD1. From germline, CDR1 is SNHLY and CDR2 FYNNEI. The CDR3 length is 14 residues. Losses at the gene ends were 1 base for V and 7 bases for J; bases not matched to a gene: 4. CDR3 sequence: CASSEGQGEQPQHF. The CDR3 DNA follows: TGTGCCAGCAGTGAAGGGCAGGGGGAGCAGCCCCAGCATTTT.

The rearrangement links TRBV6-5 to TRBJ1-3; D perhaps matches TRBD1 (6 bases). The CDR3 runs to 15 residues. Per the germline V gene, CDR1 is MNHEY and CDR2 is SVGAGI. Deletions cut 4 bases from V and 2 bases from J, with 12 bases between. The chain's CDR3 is CASSSSGVAGNTIYF. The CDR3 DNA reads TGTGCCAGCAGTTCTTCAGGGGTAGCTGGAAACACCATATATTTT.

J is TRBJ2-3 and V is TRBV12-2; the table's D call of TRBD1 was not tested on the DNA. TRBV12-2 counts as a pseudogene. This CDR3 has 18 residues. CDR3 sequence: CASRLGQPGQEDTDTQYF. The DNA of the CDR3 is TGTGCAAGTCGCTTAGGTCAACCGGGACAGGAAGACACAGATACGCAGTATTTT.

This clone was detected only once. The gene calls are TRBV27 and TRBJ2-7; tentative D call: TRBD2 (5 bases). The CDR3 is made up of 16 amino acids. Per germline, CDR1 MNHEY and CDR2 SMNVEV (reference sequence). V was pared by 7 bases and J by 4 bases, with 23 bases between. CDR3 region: CASTLLRPPEVYEQYF. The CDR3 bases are TGTGCCAGCACCTTATTACGTCCCCCGGAGGTTTACGAGCAGTACTTC.

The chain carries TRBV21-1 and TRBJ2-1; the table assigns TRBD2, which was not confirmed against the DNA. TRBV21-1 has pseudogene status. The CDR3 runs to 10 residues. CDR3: CASSTNEQFF. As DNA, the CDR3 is TGTGCCAGCAGCACTAATGAGCAGTTCTTC.

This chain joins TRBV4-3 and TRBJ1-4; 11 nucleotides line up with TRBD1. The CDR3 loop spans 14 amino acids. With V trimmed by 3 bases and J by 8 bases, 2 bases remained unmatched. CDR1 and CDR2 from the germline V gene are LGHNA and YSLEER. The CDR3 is CASSQDRGPEKLFF. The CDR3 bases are TGCGCCAGCAGCCAGGACAGGGGGCCCGAAAAACTGTTTTTT.

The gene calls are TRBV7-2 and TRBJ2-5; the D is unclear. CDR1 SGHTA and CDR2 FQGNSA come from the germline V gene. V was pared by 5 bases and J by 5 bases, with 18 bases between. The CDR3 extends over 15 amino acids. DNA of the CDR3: TGTGCCAGCAGCGGCATGTCTCAAGTCGGGGAGACCCAGTACTTC. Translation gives CASSGMSQVGETQYF.

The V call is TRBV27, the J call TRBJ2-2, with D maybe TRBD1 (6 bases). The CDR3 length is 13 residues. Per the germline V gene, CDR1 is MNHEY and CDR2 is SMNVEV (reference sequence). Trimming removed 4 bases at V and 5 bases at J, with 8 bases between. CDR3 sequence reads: CASSSQGTGELFF. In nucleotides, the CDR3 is TGTGCCAGCAGTTCCCAGGGGACCGGGGAGCTGTTTTTT.

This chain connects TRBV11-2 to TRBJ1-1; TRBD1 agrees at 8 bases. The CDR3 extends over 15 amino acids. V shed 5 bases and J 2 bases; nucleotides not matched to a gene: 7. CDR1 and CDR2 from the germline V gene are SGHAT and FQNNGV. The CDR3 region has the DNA TGTGCCAGCAGCAGAATGACAGGGGCCAACACTGAAGCTTTCTTT. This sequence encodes CASSRMTGANTEAFF.

The CDR3: CASSQANLGVQPQHF. The CDR3 nucleotides read TGCGCCAGCAGCCAAGCAAACTTAGGGGTGCAGCCCCAGCATTTT. The V and J genes are TRBV4-1 and TRBJ1-5, with D tentatively TRBD1 (5 bases). The CDR3 is 15 amino acids. The germline V gene has CDR1 MGHRA and CDR2 YSYEKL. V lost 1 base and J lost 7, with 14 bases in between.

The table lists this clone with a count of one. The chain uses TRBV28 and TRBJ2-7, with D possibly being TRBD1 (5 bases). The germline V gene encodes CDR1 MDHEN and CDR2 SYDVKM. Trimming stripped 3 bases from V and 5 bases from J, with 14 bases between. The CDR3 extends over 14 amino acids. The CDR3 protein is CASSFLPSRDEQYF. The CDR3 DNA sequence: TGTGCCAGCAGTTTTTTGCCCAGCAGGGACGAGCAGTACTTC.

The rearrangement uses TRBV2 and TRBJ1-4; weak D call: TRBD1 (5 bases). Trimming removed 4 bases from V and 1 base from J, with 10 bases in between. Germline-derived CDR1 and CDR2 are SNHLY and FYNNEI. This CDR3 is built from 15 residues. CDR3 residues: CASSGPGLTNEKLFF. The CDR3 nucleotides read TGTGCCAGCAGTGGACCAGGGTTAACTAATGAAAAACTGTTTTTT.

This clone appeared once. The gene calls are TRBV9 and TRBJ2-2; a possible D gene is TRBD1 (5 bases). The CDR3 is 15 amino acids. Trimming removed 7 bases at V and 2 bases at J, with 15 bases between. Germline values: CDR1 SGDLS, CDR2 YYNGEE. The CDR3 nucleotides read TGTGCCAGCGGACAAGGACCGCACAACACCGGGGAGCTGTTTTTT. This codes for CASGQGPHNTGELFF.

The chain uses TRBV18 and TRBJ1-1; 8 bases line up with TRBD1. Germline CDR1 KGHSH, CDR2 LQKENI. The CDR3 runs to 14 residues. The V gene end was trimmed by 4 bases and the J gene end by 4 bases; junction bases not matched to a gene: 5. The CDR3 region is CASSRSTGVTEAFF. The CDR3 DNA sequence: TGTGCCAGCTCACGTTCGACAGGGGTCACTGAAGCTTTCTTT.

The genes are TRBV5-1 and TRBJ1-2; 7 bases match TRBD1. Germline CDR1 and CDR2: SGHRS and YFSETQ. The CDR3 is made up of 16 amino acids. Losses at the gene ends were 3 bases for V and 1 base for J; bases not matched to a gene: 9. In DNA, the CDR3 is TGCGCCAGCAGCTCAGGACAGGATCGCTTTAACTATGGCTACACCTTC. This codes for CASSSGQDRFNYGYTF.

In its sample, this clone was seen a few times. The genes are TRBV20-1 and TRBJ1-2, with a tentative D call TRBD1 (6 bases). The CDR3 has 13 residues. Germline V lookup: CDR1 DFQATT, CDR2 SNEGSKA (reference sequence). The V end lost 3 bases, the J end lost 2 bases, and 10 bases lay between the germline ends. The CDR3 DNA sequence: TGCAGTGCTAGTCCCACAGGGAACTATGGCTACACCTTC. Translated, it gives CSASPTGNYGYTF.

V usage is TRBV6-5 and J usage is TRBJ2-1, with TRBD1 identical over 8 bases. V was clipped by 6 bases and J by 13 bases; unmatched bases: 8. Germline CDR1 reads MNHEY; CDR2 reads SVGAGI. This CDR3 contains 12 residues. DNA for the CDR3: TGTGCCAGCAGCTCCGCGACAGGGGCTCAGTTCTTC. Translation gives CASSSATGAQFF.

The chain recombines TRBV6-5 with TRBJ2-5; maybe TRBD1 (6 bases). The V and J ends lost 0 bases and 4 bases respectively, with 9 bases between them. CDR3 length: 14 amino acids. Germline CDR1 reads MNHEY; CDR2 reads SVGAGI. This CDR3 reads CASSYSGGVETQYF. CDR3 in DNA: TGTGCCAGCAGTTACTCTGGGGGCGTAGAGACCCAGTACTTC.

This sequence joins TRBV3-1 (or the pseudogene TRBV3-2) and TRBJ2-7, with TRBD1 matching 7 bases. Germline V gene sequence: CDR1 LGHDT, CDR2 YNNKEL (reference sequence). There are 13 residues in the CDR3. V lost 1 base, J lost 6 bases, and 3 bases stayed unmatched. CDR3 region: CASSQARGPEQYF. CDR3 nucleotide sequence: TGTGCCAGCAGCCAAGCGAGGGGGCCCGAGCAGTACTTC.

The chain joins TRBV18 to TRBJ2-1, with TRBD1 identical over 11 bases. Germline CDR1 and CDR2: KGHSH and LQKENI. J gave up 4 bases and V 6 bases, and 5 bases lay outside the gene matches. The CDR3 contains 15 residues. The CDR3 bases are TGTGCCAGCTCTCCCGGGACAGGGGGTTACAATGAGCAGTTCTTC. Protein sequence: CASSPGTGGYNEQFF.

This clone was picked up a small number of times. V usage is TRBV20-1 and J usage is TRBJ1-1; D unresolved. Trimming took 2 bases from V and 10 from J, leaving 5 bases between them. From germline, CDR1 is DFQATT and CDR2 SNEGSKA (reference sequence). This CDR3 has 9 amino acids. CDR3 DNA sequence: TGCAGTGCTAGAACTCTAGCTTTCTTT. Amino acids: CSARTLAFF.

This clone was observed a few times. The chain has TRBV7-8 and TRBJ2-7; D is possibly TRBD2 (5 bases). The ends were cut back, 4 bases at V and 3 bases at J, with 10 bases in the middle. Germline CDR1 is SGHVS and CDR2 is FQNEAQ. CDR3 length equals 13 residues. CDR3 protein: CASSYSRVYEQYF. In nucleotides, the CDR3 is TGTGCCAGCAGCTATTCGAGGGTCTACGAGCAGTACTTC. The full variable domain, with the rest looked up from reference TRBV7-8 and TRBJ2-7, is GAGVSQSPRYKVAKRGQDVALRCDPISGHVSLFWYQQALGQGPEFLTYFQNEAQLDKSGLPSDRFFAERPEGSVSTLKIQRTQQEDSAVYLCASSYSRVYEQYFGPGTRLTVT.

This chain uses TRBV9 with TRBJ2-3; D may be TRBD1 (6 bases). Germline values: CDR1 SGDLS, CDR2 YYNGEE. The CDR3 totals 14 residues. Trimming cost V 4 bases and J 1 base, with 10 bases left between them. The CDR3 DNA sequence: TGTGCCAGCAGCCGGGGACAAGGCACAGATACGCAGTATTTT. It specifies CASSRGQGTDTQYF.